This entry concerns a single TCR beta chain. Germline V gene data show CDR1 as SGHVS and CDR2 as FQNEAQ. Trimming removed 4 bases from V and 0 bases from J; junction bases left unmatched: 2. This CDR3 contains 15 residues. Here immunoSEQ multiplex PCR was the method, and the copy in TCRdb shows in-frame clones only, minus some. Of 79,000 or so clones listed, approximately 96% are singletons. The data derive from a study of technical replicates of blood from a handful of donors. The V and J genes are TRBV7-8 and TRBJ2-1; 8 positions agree with TRBD1. Material for sequencing was T cells isolated from PBMCs. This TCR derives from a human donor in good health. The CDR3 nucleotides read TGTGCCAGCAGCTGGGACAGGAGCTCCTACAATGAGCAGTTCTTC. The encoded protein is CASSWDRSSYNEQFF.